One T cell receptor (beta chain) is described in this entry. Antigen: not known. This entry is derived from a study of blood T cells in healthy people across ages. A J-beta primer mix and a sample-barcoded 5' primer were used in a second PCR of roughly 7 to 12 cycles. Researchers report that each sample yielded at least 3 million CDR3-containing paired-end reads. From the 5' RACE reads, TCRdb called clonotypes with MiXCR, one entry per CDR3 protein. Among over 1.5 million distinct CDR3 sequences listed, around 50% were seen once. Study-wide results and limits: Researchers deemed the diversity estimates from one million T cells underestimates.

The V gene's germline CDR1 is MNHEY and CDR2 SMNVEV (reference sequence). Trimming took 2 bases from V and 0 from J, leaving 12 bases between them. This CDR3 spans 16 amino acids. Material for sequencing was blood. This sequence originates from a middle-aged woman in good health. The chain recombines TRBV27 with TRBJ2-3, with D uncertain. The CDR3 here is CASSLGAITSTDTQYF. Written as DNA, the CDR3 is TGTGCCAGCAGTTTAGGAGCAATAACTAGCACAGATACGCAGTATTTT.